This T cell receptor beta chain was documented in a study of CD8+CD57+ T cells in acquired aplastic anemia. General study results and limits: Significance was not reached for CD8+ Simpson's diversity between patients and controls.

This clonotype has only one observation. Its target is not known. The junction differs from germline at one of its ends, possibly a read error. Germline V gene lookup returns CDR1 MGHDK and CDR2 SYGVNS. This CDR3 has 14 amino acids. It was genomic DNA that served as the template for profiling TCR beta VDJ and CDR3. TCRdb analysed the reads with MiXCR anew, one entry per CDR3 protein. The sample consists of 400,000 to 450,000 distinct CDR3 sequences, 65% to 75% of them appearing once. This clonotype was obtained from a human donor in good health, serving as a control. The chain links TRBV25-1 to TRBJ2-1, with TRBD1 identical over 7 bases. Sequenced: sorted CD4+, CD8+, or CD8+CD57+ T cells (not recorded which) from PBMCs. In nucleotides, the CDR3 is TGTGCCAGCAGCGAAACAGGGGCGGACAATGAGCAGTTCTTT. As protein: CASSETGADNEQFF.